This passage covers 15 T cell receptor beta chains from one sample sequenced in a study of spatial heterogeneity in lung cancer. TCRdb used MiXCR to reprocess the 5' RACE reads, holding one entry per CDR3 protein. The profile shows some 37,000 distinct CDR3 sequences, 6.5% to 9% of them singletons. Time point in this sample: sample taken at primary tumor resection. The sample in question was PBMCs, obtained at surgery. All receptors derive from a female donor with early-stage non-small cell lung cancer.

This clonotype was picked up many times. The chain uses TRBV5-5 and TRBJ2-7, with 7 bases lining up with TRBD2. The CDR3 sequence is 16 residues long. V lost 4 bases to trimming and J lost 9 bases; unmatched junction nucleotides: 19. Germline V gene data show CDR1 as SGHKS and CDR2 as YYEKEE (reference sequence). The CDR3 protein is CASSPLIAGGGSGQYF. CDR3 nucleotide sequence: TGTGCCAGCAGCCCGTTAATAGCGGGCGGCGGGAGCGGGCAGTACTTC.

Remarks on this clonotype: One base away lies a much larger clone, so this may be a sequencing read error. The chain joins TRBV4-3 to TRBJ2-4; D uncertain. CDR3 length: 16 amino acids. CDR1 and CDR2 from the germline V gene are LGHNA and YSLEER. Trimming took 0 bases from V and 2 from J, leaving 11 bases between them. The CDR3 DNA sequence: TGCGCCAGCAGCCAAGATTGGGCAGATACCAAAAACATTCAGTACTTC. Translated: CASSQDWADTKNIQYF.

This clonotype was counted only a few times. This could be a read error, since a much larger clone is one nucleotide away. This chain uses TRBV9 with TRBJ2-2; D gene uncertain. CDR1 and CDR2 (germline): SGDLS, YYNGEE. The CDR3 sequence is 16 residues long. With 4 bases removed from V and 10 bases from J, the gap between germline ends came to 23 bases. The CDR3 sequence: CASSTRPWASIVELFF. The DNA for the CDR3 is TGTGCCAGCAGCACCCGACCCTGGGCAAGCATCGTGGAGCTGTTTTTT.

This clonotype was detected many times. The V call is TRBV5-5, the J call TRBJ2-3, with TRBD1 matching over 7 bases. The CDR3 extends over 16 amino acids. Per germline, CDR1 SGHKS and CDR2 YYEKEE (reference sequence). V was clipped by 5 bases and J by 0 bases; unmatched bases: 9. CDR3 bases: TGTGCCAGCAGACAGGGACAGCCCCGAAGCACAGATACGCAGTATTTT. This encodes CASRQGQPRSTDTQYF.

This clonotype was picked up many times. The chain employs TRBV5-6 and TRBJ1-1, with D possibly TRBD1 on 5 matching bases. CDR1 and CDR2 from the germline V gene are SGHDT and YYEEEE. There are 14 residues in the CDR3. V was shortened by 0 bases and J by 7 bases, with 13 bases between the two germline ends. Written as DNA, the CDR3 is TGTGCCAGCAGCTTGGGGAGGGGCGAGCGTGAAGCTTTCTTT. This translates into CASSLGRGEREAFF.

This clonotype was detected only a few times. The chain recombines TRBV11-2 with TRBJ2-3; D perhaps matches TRBD2 (6 bases). The ends were cut back, 2 bases at V and 8 bases at J, with 14 bases in the middle. The CDR3 loop spans 14 amino acids. Germline V gives CDR1 SGHAT, CDR2 FQNNGV. CDR3 nucleotides: TGTGCCAGCAGCTTAAGGGACTTCGGCGGTACGCAGTATTTT. Amino acids: CASSLRDFGGTQYF.

This clonotype was observed many times. The rearrangement joins TRBV7-9 to TRBJ2-3; D is unclear. CDR3 length: 13 residues. CDR1 SEHNR and CDR2 FQNEAQ come from the germline V gene (reference sequence). The V gene lost 4 bases and the J gene lost 1 base, with 6 bases spanning the gap. The chain's CDR3 is CASSWVGTDTQYF. CDR3 coding DNA: TGTGCCAGCAGCTGGGTAGGCACAGATACGCAGTATTTT.

The chain is built from TRBV4-2 and TRBJ2-7; 8 nucleotides align to TRBD2. CDR1 and CDR2 from the germline V gene are LGHNA and YNFKEQ. There are 16 residues in the CDR3. Trimming removed 0 bases from V and 1 base from J; junction bases left unmatched: 5. This chain's CDR3 is CASSQDGGAGSYEQYF. In DNA form, the CDR3 reads TGTGCCAGCAGCCAAGACGGGGGGGCCGGGTCCTACGAGCAGTACTTC.

The genes are TRBV3-1 and TRBJ2-7; weak D call: TRBD2 (6 bases). CDR1 LGHDT and CDR2 YNNKEL come from the germline V gene (reference sequence). The germline V and J ends were trimmed by 4 bases and 4 bases, with 11 bases remaining between them. This CDR3 region has 13 residues. CDR3 sequence: CASSRGDRYEQYF. The CDR3 DNA follows: TGTGCCAGCAGCCGGGGGGATCGTTACGAGCAGTACTTC.

The rearrangement links TRBV19 to TRBJ2-4, with D possibly being TRBD1 (6 bases). This CDR3 region has 15 residues. V was shortened by 5 bases and J by 6 bases, with 17 bases between the two germline ends. Germline V lookup: CDR1 LNHDA, CDR2 SQIVND (reference sequence). This CDR3 reads CASSYRTGLGNIQYF. Written as DNA, the CDR3 is TGTGCCAGTAGTTACCGCACAGGGTTGGGAAACATTCAGTACTTC.

This clonotype has ten or more counts. The rearrangement uses TRBV7-2 and TRBJ2-3, with unresolved D. This CDR3 region has 13 residues. Germline CDR1 is SGHTA and CDR2 is FQGNSA. V lost 1 base to trimming and J lost 6 bases, with 8 bases between them. Here the CDR3 reads CASSLVHMDTQYF. The CDR3 DNA reads TGTGCCAGCAGCTTAGTCCACATGGATACGCAGTATTTT.

This clonotype has at least ten counts. The chain links TRBV29-1 to TRBJ2-5; maybe TRBD2 (5 bases). The CDR3 has 13 amino acids. Germline CDR1 reads SQVTM; CDR2 reads ANQGSEA. Trimming pared 7 bases from V and 4 bases from J, leaving 16 bases between. The CDR3 DNA follows: TGCAGCGGCGGTCGTGGACGGGGAGAGACCCAGTACTTC. This codes for CSGGRGRGETQYF.

This clonotype came up many times. The chain uses TRBV12-3 or TRBV12-4 and TRBJ2-1; 12 nucleotides agree with TRBD2. The CDR3 is 14 amino acids. V lost 4 bases to trimming and J lost 10 bases; unmatched junction nucleotides: 5. The CDR3 DNA sequence: TGTGCCAGCAGTTCTAGCGGGGGGGCGAGAGAGCAGTTCTTC. It codes for CASSSSGGAREQFF.

This chain joins TRBV13 and TRBJ2-5; TRBD1 is a possible D gene (5 bases). The V gene lost 5 bases and the J gene lost 2 bases, with 9 bases spanning the gap. Germline V gives CDR1 PRHDT, CDR2 FYEKMQ (reference sequence). The CDR3 sequence is 13 residues long. The CDR3 nucleotides read TGTGCCAGCAGCCGGACAATTCAAGAGACCCAGTACTTC. Amino acids: CASSRTIQETQYF.

The chain employs TRBV12-5 and TRBJ2-3, with 12 bases that match TRBD2. CDR3 size: 16 residues. Germline lookup yields CDR1 LGHNT and CDR2 FRNRAP. With 3 bases clipped from V and 1 base from J, the junction kept 2 bases outside the gene matches. CDR3 coding DNA: TGTGCTAGTGGTTTCGGACTAGCGGGGCGCACAGATACGCAGTATTTT. Its protein product is CASGFGLAGRTDTQYF.